This T cell receptor beta chain was captured in a study of cytomegalovirus exposure and HLA in healthy donors. On the study more broadly: Some 87 million unique TCRs from HLA-typed donors were held in an early release of data. Points from the study as a whole: An ancestry cluster, one associated with Asian ancestry, reportedly showed fewer N-insertions than the roughly 670-donor mean in a later analysis. Trimming of TCR beta V- and J-genes showed a link, identified in a later analysis, to a missense DCLRE1C variant.

The PCR made use of 60 Vbeta and 13 Jbeta primers. Measured with immunoSEQ multiplex PCR; TCRdb has only the in-frame clones, and not every one. Of 150,000 to 200,000 clones detected, approximately 80% appear once; the ten largest clones hold 0.075% to 0.1%. Details on this clone: Its specificity is unknown.

Sequenced: PBMCs. The receptor was derived from a boy aged 2-9 years in good health and CMV-seronegative.

The CDR3 bases are TGTGCCAGCAGCCAAGGCGGGGGGGACATTCAGTACTTC. Protein: CASSQGGGDIQYF. The chain combines TRBV4-2 with TRBJ2-4; 9 positions agree with TRBD2. Unmatched junction bases numbered 0, after V lost 1 base and J lost 8 bases. This CDR3 is built from 13 residues. CDR1 and CDR2 from the germline V gene are LGHNA and YNFKEQ.